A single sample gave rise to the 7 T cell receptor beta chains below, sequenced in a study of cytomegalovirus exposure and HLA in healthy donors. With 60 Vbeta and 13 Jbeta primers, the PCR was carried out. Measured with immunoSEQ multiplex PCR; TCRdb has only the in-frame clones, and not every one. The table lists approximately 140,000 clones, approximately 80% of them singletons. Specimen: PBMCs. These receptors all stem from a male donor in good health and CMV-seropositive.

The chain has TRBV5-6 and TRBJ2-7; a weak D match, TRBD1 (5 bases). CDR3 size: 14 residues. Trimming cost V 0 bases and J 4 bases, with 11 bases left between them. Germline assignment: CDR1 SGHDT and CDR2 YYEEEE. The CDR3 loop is CASSLVAGQYEQYF. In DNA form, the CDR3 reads TGTGCCAGCAGCTTGGTGGCAGGGCAGTACGAGCAGTACTTC.

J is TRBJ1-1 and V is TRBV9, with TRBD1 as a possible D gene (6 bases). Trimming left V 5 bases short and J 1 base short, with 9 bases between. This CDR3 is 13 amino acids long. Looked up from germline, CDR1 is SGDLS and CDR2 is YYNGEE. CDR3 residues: CASSLTGNTEAFF. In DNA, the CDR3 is TGTGCCAGCAGTTTGACAGGGAACACTGAAGCTTTCTTT.

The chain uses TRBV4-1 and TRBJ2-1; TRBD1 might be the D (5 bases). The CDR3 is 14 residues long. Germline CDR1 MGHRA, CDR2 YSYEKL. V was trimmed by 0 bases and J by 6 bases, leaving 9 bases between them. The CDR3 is CASSQDRASNEQFF. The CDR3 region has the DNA TGCGCCAGCAGCCAAGACAGGGCCTCCAATGAGCAGTTCTTC.

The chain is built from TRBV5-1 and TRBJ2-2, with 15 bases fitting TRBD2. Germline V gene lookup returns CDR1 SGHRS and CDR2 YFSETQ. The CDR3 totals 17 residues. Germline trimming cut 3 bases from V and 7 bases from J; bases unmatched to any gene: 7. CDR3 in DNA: TGCGCCAGCAGCTGGACTAGCGGGGGGGGATACGGCGGGGAGCTGTTTTTT. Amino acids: CASSWTSGGGYGGELFF.

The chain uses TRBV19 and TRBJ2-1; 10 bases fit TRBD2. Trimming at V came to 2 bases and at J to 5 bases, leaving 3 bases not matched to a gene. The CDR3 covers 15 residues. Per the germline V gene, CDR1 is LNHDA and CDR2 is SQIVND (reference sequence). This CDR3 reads CASSISSGGNNEQFF. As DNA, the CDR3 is TGTGCCAGTAGTATATCTAGCGGGGGCAACAATGAGCAGTTCTTC. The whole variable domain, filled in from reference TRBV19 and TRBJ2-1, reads DGGITQSPKYLFRKEGQNVTLSCEQNLNHDAMYWYRQDPGQGLRLIYYSQIVNDFQKGDIAEGYSVSREKKESFPLTVTSAQKNPTAFYLCASSISSGGNNEQFFGPGTRLTVL.

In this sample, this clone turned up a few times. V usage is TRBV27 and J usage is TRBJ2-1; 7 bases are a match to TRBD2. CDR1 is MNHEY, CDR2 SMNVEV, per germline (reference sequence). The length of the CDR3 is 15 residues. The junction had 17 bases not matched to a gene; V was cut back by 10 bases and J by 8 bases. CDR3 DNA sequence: TGTGCCACCACCGCTCGGGGGTCTGGGAGGGATGAGCAGTTCTTC. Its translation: CATTARGSGRDEQFF.

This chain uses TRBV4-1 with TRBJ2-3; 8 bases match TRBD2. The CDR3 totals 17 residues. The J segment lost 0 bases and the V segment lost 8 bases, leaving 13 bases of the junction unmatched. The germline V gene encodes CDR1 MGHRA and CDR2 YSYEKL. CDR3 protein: CASSSSGDGKSTDTQYF. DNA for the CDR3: TGCGCCAGCTCGAGTAGCGGGGATGGGAAGAGCACAGATACGCAGTATTTT.